This T cell receptor beta chain was documented in a study of cytomegalovirus exposure and HLA in healthy donors. V was shortened by 3 bases and J by 6 bases, with 12 bases between the two germline ends. CDR3 length: 14 amino acids. The germline V gene encodes CDR1 SNHLY and CDR2 FYNNEI. Primers: 60 Vbeta forward and 13 Jbeta reverse. The assay was immunoSEQ multiplex PCR, and TCRdb's table has in-frame clones only and misses some. This sample yields 90,000 to 110,000 clones, of which just under 70% are seen a single time; around 5.4% belongs to the top ten. The sequence came from a woman in her 70s in good health and CMV-seropositive. The chain uses TRBV2 and TRBJ1-5, with D possibly TRBD1 on 6 matching bases. Sequencing used PBMCs. The CDR3 loop is CASSEGAISQPQHF. Written as DNA, the CDR3 is TGTGCCAGCAGTGAGGGGGCGATTTCTCAGCCCCAGCATTTT.